One sample yielded the 30 T cell receptor beta chains listed below, sequenced in a study of blood T cell repertoires in COVID-19. Some clones are missing from TCRdb's copy, which holds only in-frame ones; the method was immunoSEQ multiplex PCR. The table lists 60,000 to 65,000 clones, approximately 82% of them singletons, with roughly 5.6% in the top ten. The sample taken for sequencing was peripheral blood. Receptors originate from a woman aged 55-69 years with acute or convalescent COVID-19.

This clone came up a few times. The chain uses TRBV6-5 and TRBJ1-3; D is uncertain. The CDR3 contains 15 residues. The V and J ends lost 6 bases and 0 bases respectively, with 12 bases between them. The germline V gene has CDR1 MNHEY and CDR2 SVGAGI. The CDR3 bases are TGTGCCAGCAGGCCACAGCCGAACTCTGGAAACACCATATATTTT. Its protein product is CASRPQPNSGNTIYF.

This chain uses TRBV7-9 with TRBJ2-6; D ambiguous. The CDR3 has 14 amino acids. V was clipped by 1 base and J by 4 bases, with 5 bases between them. CDR1 SEHNR and CDR2 FQNEAQ come from the germline V gene (reference sequence). Written as DNA, the CDR3 is TGTGCCAGCAGCTTAGGGGCCGGGGCCAACGTCCTGACTTTC. Translated: CASSLGAGANVLTF.

The V and J genes are TRBV27 and TRBJ2-2; no reliable D call. CDR3 length equals 14 residues. Between the trimmed V and J ends, which lost 6 bases and 4 bases, there was a span of 12 bases. Per germline, CDR1 MNHEY and CDR2 SMNVEV (reference sequence). The CDR3 loop is CASSPLGLTGELFF. CDR3 nucleotide sequence: TGTGCCAGCAGCCCCTTGGGCCTCACCGGGGAGCTGTTTTTT.

The genes are TRBV5-1 and TRBJ1-1; 8 bases align to TRBD1. This CDR3 contains 14 residues. The J segment lost 7 bases and the V segment lost 2 bases, leaving 7 bases of the junction unmatched. Germline assignment: CDR1 SGHRS and CDR2 YFSETQ. CDR3 region: CASSLSGGRLEAFF. Here the CDR3 DNA reads TGCGCCAGCAGCTTATCAGGGGGCAGGCTTGAAGCTTTCTTT.

V is TRBV30 and J is TRBJ2-1; D possibly corresponds to TRBD2 (6 bases). Germline V gene sequence: CDR1 GTSNPN, CDR2 SVGIG (reference sequence). The CDR3 runs 14 residues. The V end lost 6 bases, the J end lost 1 base, and 13 bases lay between the germline ends. CDR3 loop: CACQRVPSYNEQFF. CDR3 DNA: TGTGCCTGTCAGCGGGTACCGTCCTACAATGAGCAGTTCTTC.

This chain connects TRBV5-1 to TRBJ1-6; no firm D call. The CDR3 length is 15 residues. V was clipped by 4 bases and J by 10 bases, with 18 bases between them. Germline V gives CDR1 SGHRS, CDR2 YFSETQ. The CDR3 is CASSLVGQRESPLHF. The CDR3 DNA is TGCGCCAGCAGCCTGGTAGGTCAGAGGGAATCACCCCTCCACTTT. Filled out from reference TRBV5-1 and TRBJ1-6, the complete variable domain reads KAGVTQTPRYLIKTRGQQVTLSCSPISGHRSVSWYQQTPGQGLQFLFEYFSETQRNKGNFPGRFSGRQFSNSRSEMNVSTLELGDSALYLCASSLVGQRESPLHFGNGTRLTVT.

This chain links TRBV7-9 with TRBJ2-3, with 8 bases matching TRBD2. This CDR3 is built from 15 residues. Looked up from germline, CDR1 is SEHNR and CDR2 is FQNEAQ (reference sequence). The V segment lost 4 bases and the J segment 2 bases; nucleotides outside the gene matches: 5. The CDR3 nucleotides read TGTGCCAGCAGCTCAACTAGCGGACACACAGATACGCAGTATTTT. Translation gives CASSSTSGHTDTQYF.

This clone came up once. V gene TRBV11-3 combines with J gene TRBJ2-3; D is ambiguous. The V gene lost 2 bases and the J gene lost 2 bases, with 11 bases spanning the gap. In germline, CDR1 is SGHNT, CDR2 YENEEA. The length of the CDR3 is 15 residues. The CDR3, as DNA: TGTGCCAGCAGCTTATCCCGACATCCCACAGATACGCAGTATTTT. Protein: CASSLSRHPTDTQYF.

V is TRBV19 and J is TRBJ1-5; D may be TRBD1 (6 bases). V lost 6 bases and J 5 bases, leaving 11 bases between the germline ends. From germline, CDR1 is LNHDA and CDR2 SQIVND (reference sequence). The CDR3 is 13 residues long. CDR3 residues: CASRQGMDQPQHF. The CDR3 DNA sequence: TGTGCCAGTAGACAGGGTATGGATCAGCCCCAGCATTTT.

With respect to this clone: This specimen includes other DNA sequences encoding the same CDR3. This chain links TRBV27 with TRBJ1-1, with D possibly matching TRBD1 (5 bases). The CDR3 length is 13 residues. Trimming shortened V by 6 bases and J by 1 base, and 9 bases separated the two germline ends. Germline V gene data show CDR1 as MNHEY and CDR2 as SMNVEV (reference sequence). Written as DNA, the CDR3 is TGTGCCAGCAGCCCCACAGGGAACACTGAAGCTTTCTTT. As protein: CASSPTGNTEAFF.

This chain links TRBV5-5 with TRBJ1-2; D is ambiguous. CDR1 and CDR2 from the germline V gene are SGHKS and YYEKEE (reference sequence). The CDR3 extends over 13 amino acids. The V gene lost 0 bases and the J gene lost 6 bases, with 9 bases spanning the gap. The CDR3 spells CASSLGGTNGYTF. The CDR3 DNA follows: TGTGCCAGCAGCTTGGGTGGCACCAATGGCTACACCTTC.

The chain employs TRBV18 and TRBJ1-3; the D gene is possibly TRBD1 (5 bases). The CDR3 loop spans 13 amino acids. The germline V and J ends were trimmed by 5 bases and 0 bases, with 5 bases remaining between them. The V gene's germline CDR1 is KGHSH and CDR2 LQKENI. CDR3: CASSGHSGNTIYF. DNA for the CDR3: TGTGCCAGCTCAGGACACTCTGGAAACACCATATATTTT. The full variable domain, completed using reference TRBV18 and TRBJ1-3, is NAGVMQNPRHLVRRRGQEARLRCSPMKGHSHVYWYRQLPEEGLKFMVYLQKENIIDESGMPKERFSAEFPKEGPSILRIQQVVRGDSAAYFCASSGHSGNTIYFGEGSWLTVV.

V and J are TRBV3-1 (or the pseudogene TRBV3-2) and TRBJ1-3, with 9 bases aligning to TRBD1. Germline values: CDR1 LGHDT, CDR2 YNNKEL (reference sequence). CDR3 length equals 14 residues. V lost 4 bases to trimming and J lost 3 bases; unmatched junction nucleotides: 1. The CDR3 nucleotides are TGTGCCAGCAGCCCGACAGGGGGTGGAAACACCATATATTTT. This gives the protein CASSPTGGGNTIYF.

A single count supports this clone. The chain recombines TRBV6-1 with TRBJ1-2; 7 bases agree with TRBD1. V was clipped by 6 bases and J by 1 base; unmatched bases: 8. The CDR3 contains 15 residues. Per germline, CDR1 MNHNS and CDR2 SASEGT. The CDR3 bases are TGTGCCAGCAGATTCGGACAGGCGAGTAACTATGGCTACACCTTC. It codes for CASRFGQASNYGYTF.

V usage is TRBV14 and J usage is TRBJ1-3; possibly TRBD1 for D (5 bases). Germline assignment: CDR1 SGHDN and CDR2 FVKESK. This CDR3 comprises 14 residues. Trimming left V 6 bases short and J 1 base short, with 10 bases between. CDR3: CASRLQASGNTIYF. CDR3 DNA sequence: TGTGCCAGCAGGTTACAGGCTTCTGGAAACACCATATATTTT.

This rearrangement joins TRBV6-5 to TRBJ1-2, with 10 bases matching TRBD1. J lost 7 bases, V lost 6 bases, and 8 bases had no gene match. The CDR3 runs 14 residues. Germline CDR1 and CDR2: MNHEY and SVGAGI. The CDR3 spells CASSLQDRGSGYTF. Here the CDR3 DNA reads TGTGCCAGCAGCCTTCAGGACAGGGGGAGTGGCTACACCTTC.

The chain links TRBV10-3 to TRBJ2-1, with 13 bases identical to TRBD2. The V gene's germline CDR1 is ENHRY and CDR2 SYGVKD. The junction had 3 bases not matched to a gene; V was cut back by 10 bases and J by 3 bases. There are 14 residues in the CDR3. CDR3 amino acids: CATRTSGSYNEQFF. The CDR3 DNA reads as TGTGCCACAAGGACTAGCGGGAGCTACAATGAGCAGTTCTTC.

The chain employs TRBV9 and TRBJ1-1; 9 nucleotides line up with TRBD1. This CDR3 has 15 amino acids. Germline CDR1 SGDLS, CDR2 YYNGEE. The ends lost 0 bases at V and 6 bases at J; junction bases unmatched: 6. CDR3 sequence (DNA): TGTGCCAGCAGCGTAGCCTTGACAGGGGGGGCTGAAGCTTTCTTT. It specifies CASSVALTGGAEAFF.

This clone was counted once. The gene calls are TRBV27 and TRBJ1-4; D not resolved. V was cut by 7 bases and J by 7 bases, with 13 bases left in between. This CDR3 has 13 residues. Germline CDR1 reads MNHEY; CDR2 reads SMNVEV (reference sequence). CDR3 protein: CASTRRVGEKLFF. The CDR3 nucleotides are TGTGCCAGCACGAGGCGCGTGGGTGAAAAACTGTTTTTT.

The V call is TRBV11-2, the J call TRBJ1-1; TRBD1 matches at 7 bases. The CDR3 runs to 15 residues. Germline values: CDR1 SGHAT, CDR2 FQNNGV. Trimming cost V 3 bases and J 5 bases; bases outside gene matches: 9. The CDR3 reads CASSLAGGMGTEAFF. DNA for the CDR3: TGTGCCAGCAGCTTGGCAGGGGGAATGGGGACTGAAGCTTTCTTT.

This clone was observed once. The chain joins TRBV30 to TRBJ1-3; D uncertain. V was pared by 5 bases and J by 4 bases, with 6 bases between. The CDR3 runs 11 residues. The germline V gene encodes CDR1 GTSNPN and CDR2 SVGIG (reference sequence). The CDR3 spells CAWQAGNTIYF. The CDR3 nucleotides read TGTGCCTGGCAGGCCGGAAACACCATATATTTT.

The gene calls are TRBV6-6 and TRBJ1-1, with TRBD1 as a possible D gene (5 bases). This CDR3 is built from 13 residues. Germline-derived CDR1 and CDR2 are MNHNY and SVGAGI (reference sequence). Between the trimmed V and J ends, which lost 2 bases and 3 bases, there was a span of 7 bases. The CDR3: CASSYPGDTEAFF. Written as DNA, the CDR3 is TGTGCCAGCAGTTACCCGGGGGACACTGAAGCTTTCTTT.

This clone was seen a single time. V and J are TRBV19 and TRBJ1-5, with 7 bases lining up with TRBD1. Germline V CDR1 and CDR2: LNHDA, SQIVND (reference sequence). The CDR3 covers 15 residues. V lost 7 bases to trimming and J lost 0 bases; unmatched junction nucleotides: 6. CDR3 nucleotide sequence: TGTGCCAGTAAGGGACAGTTGAATAGCAATCAGCCCCAGCATTTT. It specifies CASKGQLNSNQPQHF.

The chain links TRBV15 to TRBJ2-1; perhaps TRBD2 as D (6 bases). There are 17 residues in the CDR3. In germline, CDR1 is LNHNV, CDR2 YYDKDF (reference sequence). Trimming left V 0 bases short and J 2 bases short, with 14 bases between. CDR3 region: CATSRDLAGSPYNEQFF. DNA for the CDR3: TGTGCCACCAGCAGAGACTTGGCGGGGTCCCCCTACAATGAGCAGTTCTTC.

The genes are TRBV7-8 and TRBJ1-5; unclear D gene. CDR3 length: 18 amino acids. Per germline, CDR1 SGHVS and CDR2 FQNEAQ. V was trimmed by 6 bases and J by 5 bases, leaving 26 bases between them. The CDR3 loop is CASRRAGDALGAHQPQHF. CDR3 bases: TGTGCCAGCAGGCGGGCTGGAGACGCACTTGGAGCACATCAGCCCCAGCATTTT.

Only a few counts were recorded for this clone. CDR3 nucleotides: TGTGCCAGCAGTGAAATCCCGGGGGGAGAAGCTTTCTTT. This codes for CASSEIPGGEAFF. This chain links TRBV6-1 with TRBJ1-1; D is perhaps TRBD1 (5 bases). The germline CDR1 and CDR2 sequences are MNHNS and SASEGT. The CDR3 contains 13 residues. Trimming shortened V by 2 bases and J by 8 bases, and 12 bases separated the two germline ends.

This clone is labeled medium-sized. The chain joins TRBV10-1 to TRBJ2-2; D is possibly TRBD1 (5 bases). CDR3 length: 13 residues. V was clipped by 0 bases and J by 6 bases, with 5 bases between them. The germline V gene encodes CDR1 WNHNN and CDR2 SYGVQD (reference sequence). The CDR3 coding sequence is TGCGCCAGCAGTGAGTCAGGGGCCGGGGAGCTGTTTTTT. Translation: CASSESGAGELFF.

The genes are TRBV2 and TRBJ1-5, with unresolved D. This CDR3 has 14 amino acids. Germline V gene sequence: CDR1 SNHLY, CDR2 FYNNEI. V lost 2 bases and J 6 bases, leaving 11 bases between the germline ends. This chain's CDR3 is CASSEYEGSQPQHF. CDR3 sequence (DNA): TGTGCCAGCAGTGAATATGAAGGGAGTCAGCCCCAGCATTTT.

Only one count was recorded for this clone. The chain couples TRBV6-5 to TRBJ1-4; D is uncertain. CDR3 length: 15 amino acids. V was trimmed by 2 bases and J by 2 bases, leaving 9 bases between them. Germline V gene data show CDR1 as MNHEY and CDR2 as SVGAGI. The CDR3 reads CASSYGGQTNEKLFF. The CDR3 bases are TGTGCCAGCAGTTACGGCGGCCAGACTAATGAAAAACTGTTTTTT.

V gene TRBV6-5 combines with J gene TRBJ2-7; 8 bases match TRBD1. From germline, CDR1 is MNHEY and CDR2 SVGAGI. The CDR3 totals 13 residues. The V segment lost 6 bases and the J segment 6 bases; nucleotides outside the gene matches: 7. The CDR3 DNA sequence: TGTGCCAGCAGAGGGACAGGCTGGGCCGAGCAGTACTTC. Protein sequence: CASRGTGWAEQYF.